The source of this TCR beta chain is a study of shared clonotypes between healthy human individuals. Study results and caveats: Collection of samples was limited to blood; tissue repertoires likely differ. As a rule, naive subsets had a larger estimated richness than memory subsets.

Comment on this clone: The antigen remains unidentified.

Profiling relied on immunoSEQ multiplex PCR, and the TCRdb table lists in-frame clones only, not all of them. The sample comprises about a million clones, approximately 80% of which are singletons, and 0.89% rests with the top ten. Germline CDR1 and CDR2: ENHRY and SYGVKD. V lost 10 bases, J lost 0 bases, and 8 bases stayed unmatched. The CDR3 sequence is 14 residues long. Sequenced sample: memory CD4+ T cells from PBMCs. Subset described: CD45RA-negative fraction. The sequence derives from a man between 18 and 29 years old in good health. Some clones in this sample may be carry-over from other donors' samples. The V gene is TRBV10-3, the J gene TRBJ2-5; 7 bases match TRBD1. The CDR3 coding sequence is TGTGCCAGTAACCGGGACAGAGACCAAGAGACCCAGTACTTC. Translated: CASNRDRDQETQYF.